The present entry profiles one T cell receptor (beta chain) with its context. Its antigen is still unknown. This PCR relied on a set of 60 Vbeta primers and 13 Jbeta primers. Sequenced by immunoSEQ multiplex PCR; TCRdb stores in-frame clones only, minus some. The sample records around 110,000 clones, 81% being singletons. The data stem from a study of cytomegalovirus exposure and HLA in healthy donors. Study details: In a previous analysis, 110 million or so unique TCR beta sequences were found from 150 million to 200 million T cells.

Findings and caveats of the study: Presence/absence analyses took donor sequencing depth as roughly uniform. Trimming of TCR beta V- and J-genes showed a link, identified in a later analysis, to a missense DCLRE1C variant. It was shown in a later analysis that HLA-associated TCR beta chains were more clonally expanded than other, equally common chains.

What was sequenced was PBMCs. The receptor was isolated from a woman in her 30s in good health and CMV-seronegative.

The CDR3 DNA follows: TGCGCCAGCAGGGAGCGGGAGGGGAACACCGGGGAGCTGTTTTTT. Its translation is CASREREGNTGELFF. The chain joins TRBV5-1 to TRBJ2-2; 10 nucleotides align to TRBD2. CDR3 length: 15 residues. With 5 bases clipped from V and 1 base from J, the junction kept 2 bases outside the gene matches. CDR1 and CDR2 from the germline V gene are SGHRS and YFSETQ.